The present entry profiles one T cell receptor beta chain with its context. These data belong to a study of control samples from healthy donors and cancer patients. The table came from immunoSEQ multiplex PCR; TCRdb's copy has only in-frame clones and leaves some out. The table has over 60,000 clones, 65% to 90% seen once. This receptor was taken from a man aged 35 to 55 in good health. Sequenced sample: blood.

The CDR3 sequence: CASSQGAVNEQFF. In DNA form, the CDR3 reads TGTGCCAGCAGCCAGGGGGCAGTCAATGAGCAGTTCTTC. J is TRBJ2-1 and V is TRBV11-1; 8 positions agree with TRBD1. Germline V lookup: CDR1 SGHAT, CDR2 FQDESV (reference sequence). Unmatched junction bases numbered 3, after V lost 5 bases and J lost 6 bases. The CDR3 length is 13 residues.